This T cell receptor beta chain was sequenced for a study of identical twins. Study-wide results and limits: Out-of-frame alpha sequences shared by twins showed excess low generation probability. For cord blood, abundant beta clonotypes had fewer insertions, unlike memory repertoires, which showed none.

This clonotype was observed a few times. Antigen specificity is unknown. The CDR3 loop spans 14 amino acids. The J segment lost 7 bases and the V segment lost 3 bases, leaving 6 bases of the junction unmatched. CDR1 is LNHDA and CDR2 is SQIVND in the germline V gene (reference sequence). It was template switching that added a universal primer site, and there were unique molecular identifiers on the cDNA. TCRdb reprocessed the 5' RACE reads with MiXCR, giving one entry per CDR3 protein. The repertoire has hundreds of thousands of distinct CDR3 sequences, roughly 8% of them found once; the top ten carry 0.75% to 1%. This sample was shared with a second study, whose subject was yellow fever vaccine responses in identical twins.

V and J are TRBV19 and TRBJ1-5, with TRBD1 identical over 7 bases. The receptor was isolated from a woman under 30 in good health. Sequencing was carried out using PBMCs. The CDR3 region is CASSISGGGQPQHF. The CDR3 region has the DNA TGTGCCAGTAGTATTTCAGGGGGAGGACAGCCCCAGCATTTT.